One sample yielded the 19 T cell receptor beta chains listed below, sequenced in a study of blood T cells in healthy people across ages (dated by TCRdb to between 2014 and 2017). Libraries came from 5' RACE. Reads for this sample came from an Illumina HiSeq 2500. The second PCR ran for roughly 7 to 11 cycles and used a J-beta primer mix along with a sample-barcoded 5' primer. TCRdb took the public reads, trimmed them with fastp at Q25, ran MiXCR for clone calling and kept in-frame beta chains. Here each entry gathers all rows of one CDR3 protein and keeps the most common genes and DNA. The sample table shows approximately 1,000,000 distinct CDR3 sequences, and around two fifths are seen once. The biggest ten clones account for around 13% of the sample. The sequenced sample was blood. The origin of the receptors is a man aged 18 to 30 in good health.

The chain uses TRBV7-9 and TRBJ1-1, with D perhaps TRBD1 (5 bases). The V end lost 7 bases, the J end lost 1 base, and 16 bases lay between the germline ends. The CDR3 loop spans 15 amino acids. From germline, CDR1 is SEHNR and CDR2 FQNEAQ (reference sequence). The CDR3 bases are TGTGCCAGCAAAAAAGGGGAGATGGGGAACACTGAAGCTTTCTTT. Residues: CASKKGEMGNTEAFF.

The chain carries TRBV10-3 and TRBJ1-1, with D perhaps TRBD1 (5 bases). The CDR3 covers 14 residues. The germline V gene has CDR1 ENHRY and CDR2 SYGVKD. With 4 bases removed from V and 8 bases from J, the gap between germline ends came to 17 bases. CDR3 protein: CAISVPSGGQEAFF. The CDR3 coding sequence is TGTGCCATCAGTGTGCCGTCGGGGGGTCAAGAAGCTTTCTTT.

This clonotype has at least ten counts. CDR3 nucleotide sequence: TGCGCCAGCAGCTTGGCGAAACGAGGGACAGCTCGGACCGACGAGCAGTACTTC. It yields the protein CASSLAKRGTARTDEQYF. V is TRBV5-1 and J is TRBJ2-7, with 7 bases aligning to TRBD1. CDR1 is SGHRS, CDR2 YFSETQ, per germline. CDR3 length equals 18 residues. Germline trimming cut 0 bases from V and 5 bases from J; bases unmatched to any gene: 17. Supplemented by reference TRBV5-1 and TRBJ2-7, the full variable domain reads KAGVTQTPRYLIKTRGQQVTLSCSPISGHRSVSWYQQTPGQGLQFLFEYFSETQRNKGNFPGRFSGRQFSNSRSEMNVSTLELGDSALYLCASSLAKRGTARTDEQYFGPGTRLTVT.

Only a few counts were recorded for this clonotype. The chain is built from TRBV7-2 and TRBJ1-6, with D unresolved. The CDR3 runs to 16 residues. Germline CDR1 reads SGHTA; CDR2 reads FQGNSA. The V end lost 2 bases, the J end lost 7 bases, and 15 bases lay between the germline ends. CDR3 sequence (DNA): TGTGCCAGCAGCTTAAAAGTCTCAACCGAAAATTCACCCCTCCACTTT. It translates to CASSLKVSTENSPLHF.

This CDR3 reads CASSPPTGRNTEAFF. In nucleotides, the CDR3 is TGTGCCAGCAGTCCACCGACAGGGAGGAACACTGAAGCTTTCTTT. J is TRBJ1-1 and V is TRBV12-3 or TRBV12-4; TRBD1 matches 7 bases. The V and J ends lost 5 bases and 1 base, in that order; junction bases with no gene match: 7. The CDR3 has 15 residues.

Concerning this clonotype: A much more abundant neighbour one base away suggests this may be a read error. The chain is built from TRBV20-1 and TRBJ1-2; D is undetermined. The CDR3 is made up of 14 amino acids. Germline V gene data show CDR1 as DFQATT and CDR2 as SNEGSKA (reference sequence). Trimming stripped 0 bases from V and 6 bases from J, with 14 bases between. The CDR3 DNA is TGCAGTGCTAGAGATGCCGGTGCACTCCATGGCTACACCTTC. Encoded protein: CSARDAGALHGYTF.

J is TRBJ2-5 and V is TRBV4-1, with no clear D. Per the germline V gene, CDR1 is MGHRA and CDR2 is YSYEKL. This CDR3 is 15 amino acids long. V lost 4 bases to trimming and J lost 5 bases, with 17 bases between them. CDR3 sequence reads: CASSPRSTLGETQYF. For the CDR3, the DNA is TGCGCCAGCAGCCCAAGATCAACCTTGGGGGAGACCCAGTACTTC.

The chain has TRBV6-2 or TRBV6-3 and TRBJ1-5; maybe TRBD1 (5 bases). The V gene's germline CDR1 is MNHEY and CDR2 SVGEGT. This CDR3 region has 15 residues. V was cut by 8 bases and J by 7 bases, with 21 bases left in between. The CDR3 region is CASSPEGRVNQPQHF. The CDR3 region has the DNA TGTGCCAGCTCCCCCGAGGGCAGGGTAAACCAGCCCCAGCATTTT.

This clonotype was recorded a few times. The chain is built from TRBV28 and TRBJ1-3, with TRBD1 as a possible D gene (5 bases). CDR3 length equals 16 residues. V was cut by 6 bases and J by 4 bases, with 19 bases left in between. CDR1 is MDHEN and CDR2 is SYDVKM in the germline V gene. CDR3 sequence: CASSSRLGGWGNTIYF. CDR3 in DNA: TGTGCCAGCAGCTCCCGCCTGGGGGGGTGGGGAAACACCATATATTTT.

This clonotype was recorded only once. The V gene is TRBV6-1, the J gene TRBJ1-2; 7 bases are shared with TRBD1. The CDR3 spans 13 residues. CDR1 is MNHNS, CDR2 SASEGT, per germline. The trim removed 7 bases at V and 3 bases at J, leaving 5 bases unmatched. The CDR3 nucleotides read TGTGCCAGCACTAACACAGGGGACTATGGCTACACCTTC. This gives the protein CASTNTGDYGYTF.

The chain has TRBV12-3 or TRBV12-4 and TRBJ2-2, with 8 nucleotides matching TRBD2. The junction had 7 bases not matched to a gene; V was cut back by 6 bases and J by 1 base. The CDR3 extends over 16 amino acids. CDR3: CASRDLGTRNTGELFF. The CDR3 nucleotides are TGTGCCAGCAGGGACCTAGGGACTAGGAACACCGGGGAGCTGTTTTTT.

This clonotype was seen more than once but under ten times. The J gene is TRBJ1-4, the V gene TRBV14; D may be TRBD1 (5 bases). This CDR3 contains 13 residues. Germline V gene sequence: CDR1 SGHDN, CDR2 FVKESK. V was shortened by 3 bases and J by 8 bases, with 10 bases between the two germline ends. CDR3 coding DNA: TGTGCCAGCAGCCAGGGAGGGACGGAAAAACTGTTTTTT. This encodes CASSQGGTEKLFF.

Many counts were recorded for this clonotype. The chain uses TRBV20-1 and TRBJ2-1; TRBD2 is a possible D gene (5 bases). The J call is uncertain, as TRBJ2-7 better fits the DNA end. CDR1 is DFQATT and CDR2 is SNEGSKA in the germline V gene (reference sequence). This CDR3 has 15 amino acids. CDR3 nucleotides: TGCAGTGCTTCCCAGTCTAGCTTCTCCTACAATGAGCAGTACTTC. Its protein is CSASQSSFSYNEQYF.

The chain couples TRBV9 to TRBJ1-2; D not resolved. V lost 2 bases, J lost 4 bases, and 6 bases lay in between. This CDR3 is built from 12 residues. Germline V gene lookup returns CDR1 SGDLS and CDR2 YYNGEE. The CDR3 loop reads CASSVIPYGYTF. CDR3 sequence (DNA): TGTGCCAGCAGCGTCATACCCTATGGCTACACCTTC.

V is TRBV12-3 or TRBV12-4 and J is TRBJ2-3; TRBD2 aligns across 7 bases. J gave up 4 bases and V 7 bases, and 11 bases lay outside the gene matches. CDR3 size: 15 residues. CDR3 coding DNA: TGTGCCAGCAAACTAGGAAGGGAGGGCGCAGATACGCAGTATTTT. Its translation is CASKLGREGADTQYF.

The CDR3 sequence: CASKWNTNEKLFF. CDR3 bases: TGTGCCAGTAAATGGAACACTAATGAAAAACTGTTTTTT. The chain combines TRBV19 with TRBJ1-4; no reliable D call. The CDR3 consists of 13 residues. CDR1 LNHDA and CDR2 SQIVND come from the germline V gene (reference sequence). V shed 7 bases and J shed 2 bases, with 8 bases lying between them.

On this clonotype: At one of its ends the junction is not consistent with the germline gene, which may arise from a read error. For the CDR3, the DNA is TGTGCCGGCAGCGTAAGACAGGGGGCAAATTCACCCCTCCACTTT. It encodes CAGSVRQGANSPLHF. V usage is TRBV7-6 and J usage is TRBJ1-6; TRBD1 agrees at 10 bases. The germline gives CDR1 SGHVS, CDR2 FNYEAQ. The CDR3 sequence is 15 residues long.

This chain joins TRBV12-3 or TRBV12-4 and TRBJ2-3; TRBD1 agrees at 7 bases. V shed 4 bases, J shed 6 bases, and the junction held 13 bases outside the gene matches. The length of the CDR3 is 16 residues. The CDR3: CASSSRDSDGSDTQYF. For the CDR3, the DNA is TGTGCCAGCAGTTCCCGGGACAGCGATGGATCTGATACGCAGTATTTT.

This clonotype was counted between two and nine times. The V gene is TRBV10-3, the J gene TRBJ1-4, with 9 bases identical to TRBD1. Per germline, CDR1 ENHRY and CDR2 SYGVKD. CDR3 length: 14 amino acids. Losses at the gene ends were 0 bases for V and 8 bases for J; bases not matched to a gene: 1. For the CDR3, the DNA is TGTGCCATCAGTGAGTCCACAGGGGGCGAAAAACTGTTTTTT. This codes for CAISESTGGEKLFF.